Each of the 26 T cell receptor beta chains below was sequenced from the same sample in a study of blood T cell repertoires in COVID-19. Sequencing used immunoSEQ multiplex PCR; TCRdb keeps in-frame clones, though not all of them. The sample lists 200,000 or so clones, 85% to 90% seen once, with 2.2% in the top ten. The sequenced material came from peripheral blood. Receptors originate from a woman between 45 and 65 years old with acute or convalescent COVID-19.

This rearrangement joins TRBV30 to TRBJ1-1; D gene ambiguous. Germline V gene data show CDR1 as GTSNPN and CDR2 as SVGIG (reference sequence). The CDR3 has 13 residues. The ends were cut back, 0 bases at V and 10 bases at J, with 15 bases in the middle. CDR3 region: CAWSVRGGLVAFF. The CDR3 DNA sequence: TGTGCCTGGAGTGTACGGGGTGGGCTAGTAGCTTTCTTT.

V and J are TRBV9 and TRBJ2-2, with 9 bases aligning to TRBD2. J was trimmed by 3 bases and V by 3 bases; bases with no gene match: 3. The V gene's germline CDR1 is SGDLS and CDR2 YYNGEE. CDR3 length equals 15 residues. This CDR3 reads CASSGLAGHTGELFF. The CDR3 DNA reads as TGTGCCAGCAGCGGTCTAGCGGGGCACACCGGGGAGCTGTTTTTT.

The rearrangement links TRBV3-1 (or the pseudogene TRBV3-2) to TRBJ2-7; 8 bases agree with TRBD1. The germline V gene encodes CDR1 LGHDT and CDR2 YNNKEL (reference sequence). The trim removed 0 bases at V and 3 bases at J, leaving 7 bases unmatched. The CDR3 extends over 16 amino acids. CDR3: CASSQDGRQGSYEQYF. The CDR3 bases are TGTGCCAGCAGCCAAGATGGGCGACAGGGGAGCTACGAGCAGTACTTC.

This sequence joins TRBV5-5 and TRBJ1-6; 8 bases line up with TRBD1. Trimming took 1 base from V and 0 from J; bases not matched to a gene: 3. This CDR3 contains 17 residues. Looked up from germline, CDR1 is SGHKS and CDR2 is YYEKEE (reference sequence). CDR3 amino acids: CASSLWGQASYNSPLHF. The DNA of the CDR3 is TGTGCCAGCAGCTTGTGGGGACAGGCCTCCTATAATTCACCCCTCCACTTT.

The chain couples TRBV7-9 to TRBJ2-5, with TRBD1 matching 7 bases. Per germline, CDR1 SEHNR and CDR2 FQNEAQ (reference sequence). Trimming removed 5 bases from V and 4 bases from J; junction bases left unmatched: 7. The CDR3 runs 14 residues. CDR3 sequence (DNA): TGTGCCAGCAGCAAAGGGGGCGCGATAGAGACCCAGTACTTC. This gives the protein CASSKGGAIETQYF.

V and J are TRBV5-1 and TRBJ1-3; TRBD1 is a possible D gene (5 bases). CDR1 is SGHRS, CDR2 YFSETQ, per germline. The V and J ends lost 0 bases and 3 bases respectively, with 7 bases between them. This CDR3 has 14 amino acids. The CDR3 here is CASSLAQGGNTIYF. In DNA, the CDR3 is TGCGCCAGCAGCTTGGCTCAGGGTGGAAACACCATATATTTT.

The chain couples TRBV5-1 to TRBJ2-3; 16 bases are shared with TRBD2. CDR1 is SGHRS, CDR2 YFSETQ, per germline. This CDR3 is 18 amino acids long. The ends lost 4 bases at V and 1 base at J; junction bases unmatched: 6. CDR3 sequence reads: CASSPGLAGGPGTDTQYF. The CDR3 nucleotides are TGCGCCAGCAGCCCGGGACTAGCGGGGGGGCCGGGCACAGATACGCAGTATTTT.

This sequence joins TRBV18 and TRBJ2-5; D possibly corresponds to TRBD2 (5 bases). Between the trimmed V and J ends, which lost 2 bases and 5 bases, there was a span of 9 bases. CDR3 length: 13 residues. The germline V gene has CDR1 KGHSH and CDR2 LQKENI. The CDR3 here is CASSPGERETQYF. The CDR3 bases are TGTGCCAGCTCACCAGGGGAGAGGGAGACCCAGTACTTC.

CDR3 in amino acids: CASSLEALTSTDTQYF. DNA of the CDR3: TGTGCCAGCAGCTTGGAAGCCCTAACTAGCACAGATACGCAGTATTTT. The V call is TRBV5-4, the J call TRBJ2-3; D call uncertain. Germline CDR1 and CDR2: SGHNT and YYREEE (reference sequence). This CDR3 has 16 residues. V lost 0 bases to trimming and J lost 0 bases, with 11 bases between them.

In its sample, this clone was seen once. The chain has TRBV28 and TRBJ1-2, with 7 bases that match TRBD1. CDR3 length: 15 residues. Germline V gene sequence: CDR1 MDHEN, CDR2 SYDVKM. Germline trimming cut 3 bases from V and 2 bases from J; bases unmatched to any gene: 6. The CDR3 nucleotides read TGTGCCAGCAGTTTCCCTCTGACAGGGAACTATGGCTACACCTTC. The encoded protein is CASSFPLTGNYGYTF.

The chain couples TRBV20-1 to TRBJ2-2, with unresolved D. CDR1 is DFQATT, CDR2 SNEGSKA, per germline (reference sequence). V gave up 6 bases and J gave up 6 bases, with 8 bases separating them. The CDR3 spans 11 residues. The CDR3 DNA follows: TGCAGTGCGATCGAGGCCGGGGAGCTGTTTTTT. Its translation is CSAIEAGELFF.

V and J are TRBV3-1 (or the pseudogene TRBV3-2) and TRBJ1-2; D gene uncertain. Germline-derived CDR1 and CDR2 are LGHDT and YNNKEL (reference sequence). The V end was cut by 0 bases, the J end by 4 bases, with 9 bases between. This CDR3 has 14 residues. This CDR3 reads CASSQDGGSYGYTF. The CDR3 coding sequence is TGTGCCAGCAGCCAAGACGGCGGATCCTATGGCTACACCTTC.

The chain employs TRBV14 and TRBJ1-2; 7 bases agree with TRBD1. Germline-derived CDR1 and CDR2 are SGHDN and FVKESK. There are 15 residues in the CDR3. Trimming at V came to 0 bases and at J to 4 bases, leaving 5 bases not matched to a gene. The DNA for the CDR3 is TGTGCCAGCAGCCAAGAACAGGGGACGGCCTATGGCTACACCTTC. Its protein product is CASSQEQGTAYGYTF.

The table lists this clone with a few counts. The V call is TRBV11-3, the J call TRBJ1-2; D uncertain. The CDR3 runs to 13 residues. V was clipped by 5 bases and J by 8 bases, with 15 bases between them. Looked up from germline, CDR1 is SGHNT and CDR2 is YENEEA. The CDR3 bases are TGTGCCAGCAGCCCCGCGTCAACTAAAGGCTACACCTTC. The encoded protein is CASSPASTKGYTF. Full variable domain (outside the CDR3, taken from reference TRBV11-3 and TRBJ1-2): EAGVVQSPRYKIIEKKQPVAFWCNPISGHNTLYWYLQNLGQGPELLIRYENEEAVDDSQLPKDRFSAERLKGVDSTLKIQPAELGDSAVYLCASSPASTKGYTFGSGTRLTVV.

The chain carries TRBV7-9 and TRBJ1-4, with 8 positions matching TRBD1. Per germline, CDR1 SEHNR and CDR2 FQNEAQ (reference sequence). J was trimmed by 3 bases and V by 7 bases; bases with no gene match: 7. This CDR3 region has 15 residues. CDR3 bases: TGTGCCAGCACCAGGGGGACAGGTTCTAATGAAAAACTGTTTTTT. Translation gives CASTRGTGSNEKLFF.

This clone was seen a few times. V usage is TRBV5-6 and J usage is TRBJ2-7; 13 positions agree with TRBD2. V was pared by 3 bases and J by 1 base, with 1 base of the junction left unmatched. This CDR3 has 15 residues. Germline CDR1 reads SGHDT; CDR2 reads YYEEEE. The CDR3 sequence: CASSWGLAGSYEQYF. DNA of the CDR3: TGTGCCAGCAGCTGGGGACTAGCGGGATCCTACGAGCAGTACTTC.

V gene TRBV29-1 combines with J gene TRBJ1-2, with D unresolved. Germline values: CDR1 SQVTM, CDR2 ANQGSEA. The CDR3 is made up of 12 amino acids. Trimming removed 7 bases from V and 5 bases from J, with 14 bases in between. Here the CDR3 reads CSAVSLGYGYTF. CDR3 sequence (DNA): TGCAGCGCTGTGTCTCTCGGGTATGGCTACACCTTC.

This clone was detected a few times. Other DNA sequences in this sample translate to the same CDR3. The genes are TRBV7-2 and TRBJ1-1; D remains ambiguous. CDR1 is SGHTA, CDR2 FQGNSA, per germline. Deletions cut 3 bases from V and 0 bases from J, with 5 bases between. The CDR3 has 13 amino acids. The CDR3 nucleotides are TGTGCCAGCAGCTTTTCAGTGAACACTGAAGCTTTCTTT. It specifies CASSFSVNTEAFF.

V usage is TRBV7-9 and J usage is TRBJ2-1, with 8 positions matching TRBD2. The CDR3 sequence is 15 residues long. Germline CDR1 is SEHNR and CDR2 is FQNEAQ (reference sequence). The ends lost 5 bases at V and 2 bases at J; junction bases unmatched: 5. The CDR3 DNA reads as TGTGCCAGCAGCCCTTCGGGGGGGGCCTACAATGAGCAGTTCTTC. Amino acid sequence: CASSPSGGAYNEQFF. Full variable domain (rest looked up from reference TRBV7-9 and TRBJ2-1): DTGVSQNPRHKITKRGQNVTFRCDPISEHNRLYWYRQTLGQGPEFLTYFQNEAQLEKSRLLSDRFSAERPKGSFSTLEIQRTEQGDSAMYLCASSPSGGAYNEQFFGPGTRLTVL.

The chain has TRBV5-6 and TRBJ2-2, with 9 bases lining up with TRBD1. Looked up from germline, CDR1 is SGHDT and CDR2 is YYEEEE. The CDR3 is made up of 14 amino acids. Germline trimming cut 3 bases from V and 5 bases from J; bases unmatched to any gene: 2. The CDR3 sequence is CASSYRGRTGELFF. As DNA, the CDR3 is TGTGCCAGCAGCTACAGGGGGCGTACCGGGGAGCTGTTTTTT. Combining the CDR3 with reference TRBV5-6 and TRBJ2-2 gives the whole variable domain DAGVTQSPTHLIKTRGQQVTLRCSPKSGHDTVSWYQQALGQGPQFIFQYYEEEERQRGNFPDRFSGHQFPNYSSELNVNALLLGDSALYLCASSYRGRTGELFFGEGSRLTVL.

The chain joins TRBV30 to TRBJ1-5; a possible D gene is TRBD1 (5 bases). Per the germline V gene, CDR1 is GTSNPN and CDR2 is SVGIG (reference sequence). Trimming left V 1 base short and J 4 bases short, with 11 bases between. The CDR3 covers 14 residues. CDR3 protein: CAWSGTGRNQPQHF. The CDR3 DNA reads as TGTGCCTGGAGTGGAACAGGTAGGAATCAGCCCCAGCATTTT. Full variable domain (outside the CDR3, taken from reference TRBV30 and TRBJ1-5): SQTIHQWPATLVQPVGSPLSLECTVEGTSNPNLYWYRQAAGRGLQLLFYSVGIGQISSEVPQNLSASRPQDRQFILSSKKLLLSDSGFYLCAWSGTGRNQPQHFGDGTRLSIL.

This chain joins TRBV2 and TRBJ2-1, with TRBD2 matching 9 bases. The CDR3 totals 14 residues. V shed 7 bases, J shed 4 bases, and the junction held 5 bases outside the gene matches. Looked up from germline, CDR1 is SNHLY and CDR2 is FYNNEI. The CDR3, as DNA: TGTGCCAGCACCGGCGGGGGGGCGTACAATGAGCAGTTCTTC. Translating it yields CASTGGGAYNEQFF.

The chain recombines TRBV7-8 with TRBJ1-1; 7 nucleotides match TRBD1. Looked up from germline, CDR1 is SGHVS and CDR2 is FQNEAQ. Trimming cost V 5 bases and J 5 bases; bases outside gene matches: 8. The CDR3 loop spans 14 amino acids. For the CDR3, the DNA is TGTGCCAGCAGCCCTTGGGACAGTCGGACTGAAGCTTTCTTT. Amino acid sequence: CASSPWDSRTEAFF.

This chain uses TRBV30 with TRBJ1-4, with 7 bases lining up with TRBD1. J gave up 6 bases and V 0 bases, and 4 bases lay outside the gene matches. The CDR3 length is 14 residues. The germline V gene encodes CDR1 GTSNPN and CDR2 SVGIG (reference sequence). As DNA, the CDR3 is TGTGCCTGGAGTGTATACAGGGGCCATGAAAAACTGTTTTTT. It encodes CAWSVYRGHEKLFF.

The chain links TRBV12-3 or TRBV12-4 to TRBJ1-5; 7 bases align to TRBD1. V lost 0 bases to trimming and J lost 7 bases; unmatched junction nucleotides: 0. CDR3 size: 13 residues. CDR3 sequence: CASSLAQGQPQHF. DNA for the CDR3: TGTGCCAGCAGTTTAGCACAGGGGCAGCCCCAGCATTTT.

The chain uses TRBV5-8 and TRBJ1-2; D gene ambiguous. Germline V lookup: CDR1 SGHTS, CDR2 YDEGEE. CDR3 length: 15 residues. V lost 5 bases, J lost 1 base, and 15 bases lay in between. This chain's CDR3 is CASSIGGNLNYGYTF. DNA of the CDR3: TGTGCCAGCAGTATTGGCGGAAACCTTAACTATGGCTACACCTTC.